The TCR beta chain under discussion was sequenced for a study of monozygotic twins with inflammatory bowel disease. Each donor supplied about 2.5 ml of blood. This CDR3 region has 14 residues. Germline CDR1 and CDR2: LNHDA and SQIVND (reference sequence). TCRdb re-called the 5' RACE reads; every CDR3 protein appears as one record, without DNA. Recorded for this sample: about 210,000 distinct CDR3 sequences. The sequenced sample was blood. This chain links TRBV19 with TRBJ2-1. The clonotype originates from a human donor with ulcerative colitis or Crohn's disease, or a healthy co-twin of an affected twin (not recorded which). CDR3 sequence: CARPLCTTYNEQFF.